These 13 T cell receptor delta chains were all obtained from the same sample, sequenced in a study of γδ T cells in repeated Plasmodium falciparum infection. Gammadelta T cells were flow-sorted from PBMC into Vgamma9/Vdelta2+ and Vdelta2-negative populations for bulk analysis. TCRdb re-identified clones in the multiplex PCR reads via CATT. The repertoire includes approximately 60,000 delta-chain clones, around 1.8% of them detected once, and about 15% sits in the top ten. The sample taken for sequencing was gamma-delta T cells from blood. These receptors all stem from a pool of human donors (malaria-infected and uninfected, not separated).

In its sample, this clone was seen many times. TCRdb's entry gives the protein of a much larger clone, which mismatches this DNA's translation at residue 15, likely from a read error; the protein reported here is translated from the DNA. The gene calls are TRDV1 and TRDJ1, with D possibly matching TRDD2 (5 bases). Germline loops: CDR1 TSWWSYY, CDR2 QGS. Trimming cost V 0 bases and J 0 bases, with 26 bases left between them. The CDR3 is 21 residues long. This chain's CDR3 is CALGELLFAYVVPQHTDKLIF. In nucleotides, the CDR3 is TGTGCTCTTGGGGAACTACTATTCGCCTACGTTGTTCCGCAGCACACCGATAAACTCATCTTT.

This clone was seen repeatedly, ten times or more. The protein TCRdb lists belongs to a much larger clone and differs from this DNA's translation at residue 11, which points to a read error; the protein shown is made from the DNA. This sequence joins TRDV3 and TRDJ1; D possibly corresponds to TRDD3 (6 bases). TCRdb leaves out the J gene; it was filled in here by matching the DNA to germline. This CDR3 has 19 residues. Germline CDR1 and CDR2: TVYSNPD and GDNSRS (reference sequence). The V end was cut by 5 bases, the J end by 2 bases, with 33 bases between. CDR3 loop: CALWALRWGFPRSTDKLIF. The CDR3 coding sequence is TGTGCCCTTTGGGCTCTACGATGGGGGTTCCCCCGATCAACCGATAAACTCATCTTT.

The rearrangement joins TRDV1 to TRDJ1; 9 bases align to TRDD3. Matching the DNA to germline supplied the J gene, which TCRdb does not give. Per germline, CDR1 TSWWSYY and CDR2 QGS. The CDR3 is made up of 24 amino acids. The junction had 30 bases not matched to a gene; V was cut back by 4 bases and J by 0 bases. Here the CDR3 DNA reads TGTGCTCTTGGGGCCCCCCACTTGTCTTTCCTACAGGGGATACGCCGAACTTACACCGATAAACTCATCTTT. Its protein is CALGAPHLSFLQGIRRTYTDKLIF.

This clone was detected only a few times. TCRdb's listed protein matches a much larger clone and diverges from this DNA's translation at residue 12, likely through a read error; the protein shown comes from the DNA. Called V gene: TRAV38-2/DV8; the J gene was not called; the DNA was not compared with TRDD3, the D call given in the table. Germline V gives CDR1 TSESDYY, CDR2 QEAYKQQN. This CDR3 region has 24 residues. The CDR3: CAYRSTPRLRGPPGGRPFTDKLIF. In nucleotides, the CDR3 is TGTGCTTATAGGAGCACCCCGCGGCTACGTGGCCCCCCTGGGGGCCGGCCTTTCACCGATAAACTTATCTTT.

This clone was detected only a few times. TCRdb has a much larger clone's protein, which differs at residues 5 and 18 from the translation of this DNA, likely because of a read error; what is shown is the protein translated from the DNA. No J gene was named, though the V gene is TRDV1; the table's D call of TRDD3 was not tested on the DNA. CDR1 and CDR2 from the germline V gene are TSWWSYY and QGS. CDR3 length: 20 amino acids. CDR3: CALGGLGPYGNGHQADKPIF. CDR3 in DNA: TGTGCTCTTGGGGGACTAGGGCCCTATGGCAATGGCCACCAAGCCGATAAACCCATCTTT.

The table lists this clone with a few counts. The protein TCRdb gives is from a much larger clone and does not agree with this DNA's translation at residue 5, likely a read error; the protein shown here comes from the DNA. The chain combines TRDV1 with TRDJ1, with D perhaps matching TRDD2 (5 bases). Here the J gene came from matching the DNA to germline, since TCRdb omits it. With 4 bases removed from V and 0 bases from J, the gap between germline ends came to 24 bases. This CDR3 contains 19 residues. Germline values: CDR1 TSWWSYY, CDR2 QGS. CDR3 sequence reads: CALGGLERNLPRNTDKLIF. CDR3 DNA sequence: TGTGCTCTTGGGGGACTTGAGAGAAACCTACCTCGTAACACCGATAAACTCATCTTT.

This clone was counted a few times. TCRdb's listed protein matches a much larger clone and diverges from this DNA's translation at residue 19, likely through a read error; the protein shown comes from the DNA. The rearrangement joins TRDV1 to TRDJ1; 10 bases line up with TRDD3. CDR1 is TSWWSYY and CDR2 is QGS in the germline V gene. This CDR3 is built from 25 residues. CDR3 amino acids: CALGTQGLSPFFWGITSGCTDKLIF. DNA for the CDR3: TGTGCCCTTGGGACTCAAGGCCTTTCACCTTTTTTCTGGGGGATAACATCTGGATGCACCGATAAACTCATCTTT.

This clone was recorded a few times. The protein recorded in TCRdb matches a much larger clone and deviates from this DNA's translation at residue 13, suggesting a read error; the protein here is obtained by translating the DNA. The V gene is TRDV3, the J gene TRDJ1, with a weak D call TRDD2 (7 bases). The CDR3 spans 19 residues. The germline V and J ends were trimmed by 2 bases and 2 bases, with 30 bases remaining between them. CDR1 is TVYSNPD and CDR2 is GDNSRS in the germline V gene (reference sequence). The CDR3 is CAFSVYHFLRGWGTDKLIF. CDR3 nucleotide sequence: TGTGCCTTTTCCGTCTACCATTTCCTACGCGGCTGGGGAACCGATAAACTCATCTTT.

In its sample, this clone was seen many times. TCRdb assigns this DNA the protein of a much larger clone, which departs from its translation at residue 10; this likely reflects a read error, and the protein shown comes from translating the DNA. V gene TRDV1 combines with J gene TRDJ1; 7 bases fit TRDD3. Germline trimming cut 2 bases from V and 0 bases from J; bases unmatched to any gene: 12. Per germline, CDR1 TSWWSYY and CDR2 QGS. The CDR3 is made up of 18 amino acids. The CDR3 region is CALGEKIGGHKYTDKLIF. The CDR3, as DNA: TGTGCTCTTGGGGAAAAAATTGGGGGACACAAGTACACCGATAAACTCATCTTT.

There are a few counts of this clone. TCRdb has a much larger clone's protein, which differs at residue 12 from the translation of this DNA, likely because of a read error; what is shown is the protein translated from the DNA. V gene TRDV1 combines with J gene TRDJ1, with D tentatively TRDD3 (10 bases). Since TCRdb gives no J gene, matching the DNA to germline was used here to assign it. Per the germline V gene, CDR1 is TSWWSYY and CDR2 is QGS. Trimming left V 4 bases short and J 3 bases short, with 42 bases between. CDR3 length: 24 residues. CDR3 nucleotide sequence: TGTGCTCTTGGGGCCCGCCTTCCTACCAATAAACCGGGGGATACGGAGGTCAGATCCGATAAACTCATCTTT. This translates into CALGARLPTNKPGDTEVRSDKLIF.

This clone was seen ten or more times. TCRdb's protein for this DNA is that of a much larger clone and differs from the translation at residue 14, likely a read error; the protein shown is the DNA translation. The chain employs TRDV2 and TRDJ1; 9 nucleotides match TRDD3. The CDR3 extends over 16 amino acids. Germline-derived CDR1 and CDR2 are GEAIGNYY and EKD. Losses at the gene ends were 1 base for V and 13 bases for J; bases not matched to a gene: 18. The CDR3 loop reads CACDTLTGGPDFMPIF. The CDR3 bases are TGTGCCTGTGACACTCTTACTGGGGGACCAGACTTCATGCCCATCTTT.

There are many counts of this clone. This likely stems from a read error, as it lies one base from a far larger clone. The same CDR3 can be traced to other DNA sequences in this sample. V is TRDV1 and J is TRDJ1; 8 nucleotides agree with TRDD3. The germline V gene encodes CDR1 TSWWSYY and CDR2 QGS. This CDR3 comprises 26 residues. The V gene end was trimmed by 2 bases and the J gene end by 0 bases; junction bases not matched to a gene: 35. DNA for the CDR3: TGTGCTCTTGGGGAAGCTAAAGGTCTCCTGGGTACACAGACGATACTGGGGGCCGTTAACACCGATAAACTCATCTTT. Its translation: CALGEAKGLLGTQTILGAVNTDKLIF.

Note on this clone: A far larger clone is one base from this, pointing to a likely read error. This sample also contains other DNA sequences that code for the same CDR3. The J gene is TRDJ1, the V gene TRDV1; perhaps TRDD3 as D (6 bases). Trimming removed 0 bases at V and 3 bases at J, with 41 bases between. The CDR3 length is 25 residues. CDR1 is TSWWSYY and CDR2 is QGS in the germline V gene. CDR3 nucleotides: TGTGCTCTTGGGGAACTTAGATACACCACACTTCCCCTCTTATCGCTGGGGATCGAGGCCGATAAACTCATCTTT. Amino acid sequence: CALGELRYTTLPLLSLGIEADKLIF.